What follows describes a single T cell receptor beta chain. No antigen is known for it. The data originate from a study of breast tumors, draining lymph nodes, adjacent tissues. Trimming removed 6 bases from V and 8 bases from J; junction bases left unmatched: 1. The CDR3 consists of 11 residues. CDR1 and CDR2 (germline): LNHDA, SQIVND (reference sequence). Study-wide points: Data only fit, rather than demonstrated, lymph node origin of most tumor T cells. Compared with lymph nodes, tumors were less diverse; compared with nontumor tissue, more.

MiXCR, applied by TCRdb to the multiplex PCR reads, yields one record per CDR3 protein. The sample lists under 70,000 distinct CDR3 sequences; roughly 40% were seen once. The sequence was collected from a female donor with breast cancer. Some clones in this sample may be carry-over from other donors' samples. Sequenced sample: breast tumor tissue. The chain links TRBV19 to TRBJ1-3; 7 positions match TRBD1. The CDR3 sequence is CASRQGHTIYF. In DNA form, the CDR3 reads TGTGCCAGTAGACAGGGGCACACCATATATTTT.